This T cell receptor (beta chain) was captured by sequencing in a study of blood T cell repertoires in COVID-19. About the study: Samples taken during acute and convalescent COVID-19 were collected in the United States, Italy and Spain. Sources were T cells, B-cell-depleted T cells, or PBMCs; the material itself was cDNA or gDNA.

The CDR3 consists of 12 residues. Deletions cut 3 bases from V and 13 bases from J, with 13 bases between. Germline CDR1 reads LNHDA; CDR2 reads SQIVND (reference sequence). Authors' analysis steps: For nucleated cells, counts were estimated from reference gene primer amplification. TCRdb's table, derived via immunoSEQ multiplex PCR, lists solely in-frame clones and lacks some. D and trimming were read from the DNA, whereas the V and J calls and clone size are those reported in that table. The repertoire holds 120,000 or so clones, with almost 80% as singletons. The rearrangement links TRBV19 to TRBJ2-1, with D possibly matching TRBD1 (5 bases). The source is a human donor in a cohort sampled during active COVID-19. The sample was peripheral blood. The CDR3 DNA sequence: TGTGCCAGTAGTATCACCAGGGCCGAACAGTTCTTC. Its protein product is CASSITRAEQFF.